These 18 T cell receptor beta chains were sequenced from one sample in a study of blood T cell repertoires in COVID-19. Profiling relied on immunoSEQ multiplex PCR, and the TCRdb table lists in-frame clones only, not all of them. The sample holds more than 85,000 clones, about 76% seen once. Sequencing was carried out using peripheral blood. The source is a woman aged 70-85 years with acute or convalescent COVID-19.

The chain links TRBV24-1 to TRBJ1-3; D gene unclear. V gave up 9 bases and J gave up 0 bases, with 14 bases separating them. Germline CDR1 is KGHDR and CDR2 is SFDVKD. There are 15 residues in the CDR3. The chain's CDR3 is CATLSTVLSGNTIYF. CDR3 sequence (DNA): TGTGCCACCCTTTCCACAGTCCTCTCTGGAAACACCATATATTTT.

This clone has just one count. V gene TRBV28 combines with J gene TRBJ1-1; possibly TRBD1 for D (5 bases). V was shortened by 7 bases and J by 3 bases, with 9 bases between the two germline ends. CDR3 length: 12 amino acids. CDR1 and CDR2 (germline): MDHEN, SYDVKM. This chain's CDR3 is CASMKGYTEAFF. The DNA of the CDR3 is TGTGCCAGCATGAAGGGGTACACTGAAGCTTTCTTT.

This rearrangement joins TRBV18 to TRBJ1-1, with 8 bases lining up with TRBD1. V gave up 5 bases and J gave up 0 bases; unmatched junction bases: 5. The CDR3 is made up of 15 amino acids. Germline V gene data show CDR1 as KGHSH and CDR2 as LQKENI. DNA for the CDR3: TGTGCCAGCTCAGGGCAGACAGGGGTGAACACTGAAGCTTTCTTT. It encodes CASSGQTGVNTEAFF. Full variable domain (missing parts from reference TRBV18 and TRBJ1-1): NAGVMQNPRHLVRRRGQEARLRCSPMKGHSHVYWYRQLPEEGLKFMVYLQKENIIDESGMPKERFSAEFPKEGPSILRIQQVVRGDSAAYFCASSGQTGVNTEAFFGQGTRLTVV.

CDR3 DNA sequence: TGCGCCAGCAGCCATACAGGGGCTGAAGCTTTCTTT. Amino acid sequence: CASSHTGAEAFF. The rearrangement joins TRBV4-3 to TRBJ1-1, with 7 bases matching TRBD1. The germline CDR1 and CDR2 sequences are LGHNA and YSLEER. V shed 3 bases, J shed 6 bases, and the junction held 1 base outside the gene matches. The CDR3 runs to 12 residues.

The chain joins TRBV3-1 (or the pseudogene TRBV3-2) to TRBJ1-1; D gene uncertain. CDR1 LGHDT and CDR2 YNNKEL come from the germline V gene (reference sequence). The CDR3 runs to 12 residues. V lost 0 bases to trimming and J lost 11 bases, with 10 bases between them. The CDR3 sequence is CASSQDRGDAFF. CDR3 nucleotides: TGTGCCAGCAGCCAAGATCGAGGCGACGCTTTCTTT.

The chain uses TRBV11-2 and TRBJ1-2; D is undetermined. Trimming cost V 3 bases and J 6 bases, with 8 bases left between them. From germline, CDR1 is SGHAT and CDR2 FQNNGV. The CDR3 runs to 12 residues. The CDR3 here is CASSFTTDGYTF. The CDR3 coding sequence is TGTGCCAGCAGCTTTACGACTGATGGCTACACCTTC.

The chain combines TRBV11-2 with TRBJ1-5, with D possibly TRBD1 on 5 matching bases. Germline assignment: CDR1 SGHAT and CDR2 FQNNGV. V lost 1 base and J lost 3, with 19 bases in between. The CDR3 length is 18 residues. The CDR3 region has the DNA TGTGCCAGCAGCTTAGGAAGTTGGGCGGGGACTTCCAATCAGCCCCAGCATTTT. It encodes CASSLGSWAGTSNQPQHF.

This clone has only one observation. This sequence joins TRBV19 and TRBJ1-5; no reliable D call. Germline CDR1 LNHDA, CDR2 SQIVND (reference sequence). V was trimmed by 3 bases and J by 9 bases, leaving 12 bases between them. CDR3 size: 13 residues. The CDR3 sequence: CASSILVEGPQHF. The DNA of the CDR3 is TGTGCCAGTAGTATTTTGGTCGAGGGGCCCCAGCATTTT.

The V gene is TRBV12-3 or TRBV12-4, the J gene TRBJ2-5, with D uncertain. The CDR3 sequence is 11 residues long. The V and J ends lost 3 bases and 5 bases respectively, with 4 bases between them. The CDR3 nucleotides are TGTGCCAGCAGTTTGGAGGAGACCCAGTACTTC. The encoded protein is CASSLEETQYF.

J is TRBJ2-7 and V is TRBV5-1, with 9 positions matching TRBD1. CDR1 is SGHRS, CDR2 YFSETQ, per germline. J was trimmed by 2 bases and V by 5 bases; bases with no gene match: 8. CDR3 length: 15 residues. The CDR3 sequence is CASSPRDRDTYEQYF. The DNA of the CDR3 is TGCGCCAGCAGTCCTCGGGACAGGGATACCTACGAGCAGTACTTC.

CDR3 bases: TGTGCCAGCAGTTTATCCAGGGGGCCAGGGAACACTGAAGCTTTCTTT. It codes for CASSLSRGPGNTEAFF. This chain uses TRBV27 with TRBJ1-1, with TRBD1 identical over 8 bases. The CDR3 sequence is 16 residues long. CDR1 is MNHEY, CDR2 SMNVEV, per germline (reference sequence). With V trimmed by 0 bases and J by 1 base, 4 bases remained unmatched.

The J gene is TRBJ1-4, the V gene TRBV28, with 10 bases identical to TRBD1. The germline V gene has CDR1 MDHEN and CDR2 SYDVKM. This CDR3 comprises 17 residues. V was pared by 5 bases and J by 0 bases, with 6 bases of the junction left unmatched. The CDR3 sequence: CASSPGTGVATNEKLFF. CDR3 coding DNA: TGTGCCAGCAGTCCCGGGACAGGGGTCGCAACTAATGAAAAACTGTTTTTT.

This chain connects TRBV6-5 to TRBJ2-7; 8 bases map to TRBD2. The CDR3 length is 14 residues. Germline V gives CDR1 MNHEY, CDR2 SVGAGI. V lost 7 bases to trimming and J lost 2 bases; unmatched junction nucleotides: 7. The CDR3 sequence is CASKSAGGTYEQYF. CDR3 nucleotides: TGTGCCAGCAAGAGTGCGGGGGGCACCTACGAGCAGTACTTC.

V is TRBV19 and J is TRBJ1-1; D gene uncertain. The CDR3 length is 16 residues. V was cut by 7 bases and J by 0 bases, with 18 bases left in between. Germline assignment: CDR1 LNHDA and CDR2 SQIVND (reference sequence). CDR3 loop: CASTYTGREVNTEAFF. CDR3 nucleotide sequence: TGTGCCAGTACTTATACCGGACGGGAGGTGAACACTGAAGCTTTCTTT.

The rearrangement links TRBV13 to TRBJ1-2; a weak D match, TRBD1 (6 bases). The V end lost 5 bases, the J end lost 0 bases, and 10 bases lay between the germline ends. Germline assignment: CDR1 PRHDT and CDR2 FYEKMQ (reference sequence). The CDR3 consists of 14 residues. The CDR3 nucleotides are TGTGCCAGCAGCACGACAGGCGCTAACTATGGCTACACCTTC. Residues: CASSTTGANYGYTF.

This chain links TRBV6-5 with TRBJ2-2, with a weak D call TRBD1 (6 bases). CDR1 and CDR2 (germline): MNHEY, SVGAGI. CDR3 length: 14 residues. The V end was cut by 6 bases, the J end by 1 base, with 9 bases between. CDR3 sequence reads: CASSLTGNTGELFF. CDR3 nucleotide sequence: TGTGCCAGCAGCTTGACAGGGAACACCGGGGAGCTGTTTTTT.

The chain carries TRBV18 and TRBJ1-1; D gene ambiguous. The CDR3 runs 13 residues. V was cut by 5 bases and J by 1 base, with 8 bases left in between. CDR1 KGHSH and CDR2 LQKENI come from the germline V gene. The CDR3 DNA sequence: TGTGCCAGCTCATCCCTCTCGAACACTGAAGCTTTCTTT. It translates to CASSSLSNTEAFF.

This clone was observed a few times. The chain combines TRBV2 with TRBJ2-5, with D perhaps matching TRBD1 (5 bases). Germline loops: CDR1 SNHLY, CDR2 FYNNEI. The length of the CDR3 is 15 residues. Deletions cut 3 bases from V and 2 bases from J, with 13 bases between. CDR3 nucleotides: TGTGCCAGCAGTGACGGTTCAAGGGGACAAGAGACCCAGTACTTC. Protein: CASSDGSRGQETQYF. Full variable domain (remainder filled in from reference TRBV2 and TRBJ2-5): EPEVTQTPSHQVTQMGQEVILRCVPISNHLYFYWYRQILGQKVEFLVSFYNNEISEKSEIFDDQFSVERPDGSNFTLKIRSTKLEDSAMYFCASSDGSRGQETQYFGPGTRLLVL.